These T cell receptor beta chains were read from a single sample in a study of regulatory T cells in long-lasting Graves disease. TCRdb re-called the multiplex PCR reads with MiXCR, one entry per CDR3 protein. The profile shows 530,000 or so distinct CDR3 sequences, about 16% of them singletons. The sample was also reused in another study, on T cells in Graves' hyperthyroidism and ophthalmopathy.

The sample consisted of peripheral blood mononuclear cells (PBMCs), taken at new diagnosis, from a patient treated with antithyroid drugs. The receptor set was obtained from a man aged 18 to 30 with Graves disease. The CDR3 runs from the conserved cysteine through the conserved F or W. A D gene is named only where the DNA matches it firmly. The size entry is marked missing in some rows and otherwise reads once, few, many or a size class.

J gene | clone size | D gene | V gene | CDR3 DNA | CDR3 protein
TRBJ2-1 | many | - | TRBV30 | TGTGCCGGGGAAGGGGGGCGCCGTGAGCAGTTCTTC | CAGEGGRREQFF
TRBJ2-7 | many | - | TRBV20-1 | TGCAGTGCTAGAGGGGACTGGGAAATAGGGGAGCAGTACTTC | CSARGDWEIGEQYF
TRBJ2-7 | many | - | TRBV7-6 | TGTGCCAGCAGCTTAGGGCAGGGACCGGCCTACGAGCAGTACTTC | CASSLGQGPAYEQYF
TRBJ2-1 | many | - | TRBV20-1 | TGCAGTGCTAGAGATCCCCTAGTTACGGGAACCTACAATGAGCAGTTCTTC | CSARDPLVTGTYNEQFF
TRBJ1-5 | - | - | TRBV7-9 | TGTGCCAGCAGCGCAACCGGGGCTAGCAATCAGCCCCAGCATTTT | CASSATGASNQPQHF
TRBJ2-5 | - | - | TRBV6-2/TRBV6-3 | TGTGCCAGCATTGGACCTAAGAAGGAGGGTTGGGAGACCCAGTACTTC | CASIGPKKEGWETQYF
TRBJ1-1 | many | - | TRBV20-1 | TGCAGTGCCCGAGTTGGGGCATTGAACACTGAAGCTTTCTTT | CSARVGALNTEAFF
TRBJ1-3 | few | - | TRBV3-1 | TGTGCCAGCAGCCTTATTTTGGGGCAGGGAAACACCATATATTTT | CASSLILGQGNTIYF
TRBJ2-1 | many | TRBD2 | TRBV18 | TGTGCCAGCTCACCAGCGGGAGTAGGCTACAATGAGCAGTTCTTC | CASSPAGVGYNEQFF
TRBJ1-1 | - | - | TRBV27 | TGTGCCAGCAGCAGAGGAGGGAGGGGAGCTTTCTTT | CASSRGGRGAFF
TRBJ2-1 | many | - | TRBV28 | TGTGCCAGCAGTTTAGCGGGGACCGGGGATGAGCAGTTCTTC | CASSLAGTGDEQFF
TRBJ2-7 | few | TRBD2 | TRBV2 | TGTGCCAGCAGCCTAGCCGGGAGGGCCTACGAGCAGTACTTC | CASSLAGRAYEQYF
TRBJ2-2 | - | - | TRBV5-1 | TGCGCCAGCAGCTTGGGAGCTAGGCACACCGGGGAGCTGTTTTTT | CASSLGARHTGELFF
TRBJ2-7 | - | TRBD2 | TRBV5-1 | TGCGCCAGCAGCTTGGCCCGTAGCGGGCTGAGCTCCTACGAGCAGTACTTC | CASSLARSGLSSYEQYF
TRBJ2-1 | - | TRBD1 | TRBV7-3 | TGTGCCACCGCCGGGACAGGGAACTCCTACAATGAGCAGTTCTTC | CATAGTGNSYNEQFF
TRBJ2-7 | many | - | TRBV12-3/TRBV12-4 | TGTGCCAGCAGTAACCCCGCCGGGAACCTCTACGAGCAGTACTTC | CASSNPAGNLYEQYF
TRBJ2-7 | few | - | TRBV5-6 | TGTGCCAGCAGCTTGGAGCCCCCATTATGGGGGTCTGGTCTCTACGAGCAGTACTTC | CASSLEPPLWGSGLYEQYF
TRBJ2-1 | many | TRBD2 | TRBV10-3 | TGTGCCATCAGTGGTAGCGGGTCCAATGAGCAGTTCTTC | CAISGSGSNEQFF
TRBJ2-7 | few | TRBD2 | TRBV29-1 | TGCAGCGTCGCACCGAGACTAGCGGGTACCTCCTACGAGCAGTACTTC | CSVAPRLAGTSYEQYF
TRBJ2-1 | - | - | TRBV12-5 | TGTGCTAGTGGTTTCCAGACCAATGAGCAGTTCTTC | CASGFQTNEQFF
TRBJ2-6 | few | TRBD1 | TRBV30 | TGTGCCTGGAGTCTTGGGTGGACAGGGGACGGGGCCAACGTCCTGACTTTC | CAWSLGWTGDGANVLTF
TRBJ2-7 | few | - | TRBV5-1 | TGCGCCAGCAGCTTCGGCTTACCCGCCTACGAGCAGTACTTC | CASSFGLPAYEQYF
TRBJ1-5 | many | TRBD1 | TRBV6-1 | TGTGCCAGCAGGGCGGAGGGGACAGGGTTCCCTACTAGCAATCAGCCCCAGCATTTT | CASRAEGTGFPTSNQPQHF
TRBJ1-5 | - | - | TRBV20-1 | TGCAGTGCTAGAGGGGGGGACATTAGCAATCAGCCCCAGCATTTT | CSARGGDISNQPQHF
TRBJ2-7 | - | TRBD2 | TRBV18 | TGTGCCAGCTCACCACGAAAAGGGACTAGCGGGAGGGCTGACGAGCAGTACTTC | CASSPRKGTSGRADEQYF
TRBJ2-1 | - | TRBD1 | TRBV5-1 | TGCGCCAGCAGCATTGGGACAGGGGCCCTCAATGAGCAGTTCTTC | CASSIGTGALNEQFF
TRBJ2-5 | - | - | TRBV14 | TGTGCCAGCCGAGGACGTGGACAAGAGACCCAGTACTTC | CASRGRGQETQYF
TRBJ2-7 | few | - | TRBV24-1 | TGTGCCACCAGTGATTTGCCGGGCCTCTCCTACGAGCAGTACTTC | CATSDLPGLSYEQYF
TRBJ2-1 | - | - | TRBV20-1 | TGCAGTGCTAGTGGACTGAGCTCCTACAATGAGCAGTTCTTC | CSASGLSSYNEQFF
TRBJ2-1 | many | - | TRBV12-3/TRBV12-4 | TGTGCCAGCAGAACGGACGGCTCCTACAATGAGCAGTTCTTC | CASRTDGSYNEQFF
TRBJ2-3 | - | - | TRBV5-1 | TGCGCCAGCAGCTTGGCTTGGGGCACAGATACGCAGTATTTT | CASSLAWGTDTQYF